The clone carrying this TCR beta chain occurred many times. This entry belongs to a study of neurological immune-mediated disorders. TCRdb re-analysed the 5' RACE reads in MiXCR, keeping a single row per CDR3 protein. This sample has fewer than 75,000 distinct CDR3 sequences, with around 3.1% found just once. Germline V gene sequence: CDR1 SQVTM, CDR2 ANQGSEA. Deletions cut 1 base from V and 6 bases from J, with 9 bases between. The CDR3 loop spans 12 amino acids. The rearrangement joins TRBV29-1 to TRBJ1-1; D remains unclear. This receptor was identified in a middle-aged man with multiple sclerosis. Sequencing was done on a sample of PBMCs. The CDR3 bases are TGCAGCGTTGAAGTGAAGGGTTCTGAAGCTTTCTTT. Its translation is CSVEVKGSEAFF.